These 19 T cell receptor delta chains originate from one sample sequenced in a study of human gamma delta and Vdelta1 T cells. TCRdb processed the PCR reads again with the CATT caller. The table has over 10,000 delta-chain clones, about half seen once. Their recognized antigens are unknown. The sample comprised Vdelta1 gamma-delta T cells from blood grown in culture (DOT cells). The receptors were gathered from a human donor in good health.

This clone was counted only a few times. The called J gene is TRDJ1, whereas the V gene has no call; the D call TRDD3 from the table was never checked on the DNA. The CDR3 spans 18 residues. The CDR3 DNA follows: TGTGCGAGAGGGATTTTGGTGGGGGATACGCAGTACACCGATAAACTCATCTTT. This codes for CARGILVGDTQYTDKLIF.

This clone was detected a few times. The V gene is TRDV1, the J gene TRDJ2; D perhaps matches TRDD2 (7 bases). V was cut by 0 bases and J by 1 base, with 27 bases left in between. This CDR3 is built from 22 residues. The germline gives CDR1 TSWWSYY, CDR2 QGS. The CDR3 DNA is TGTGCTCTTGGGGAACTGGTTCCTACATTACGTCGGGGGAGGGGTTTGACAGCACAACTCTTCTTT. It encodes CALGELVPTLRRGRGLTAQLFF.

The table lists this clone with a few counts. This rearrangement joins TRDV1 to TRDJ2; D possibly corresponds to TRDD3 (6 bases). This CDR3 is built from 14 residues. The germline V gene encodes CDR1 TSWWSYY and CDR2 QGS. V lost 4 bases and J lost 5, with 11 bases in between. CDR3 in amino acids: CALGVGGPTAQLFF. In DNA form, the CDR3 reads TGTGCTCTTGGGGTTGGGGGTCCTACAGCACAACTCTTCTTT.

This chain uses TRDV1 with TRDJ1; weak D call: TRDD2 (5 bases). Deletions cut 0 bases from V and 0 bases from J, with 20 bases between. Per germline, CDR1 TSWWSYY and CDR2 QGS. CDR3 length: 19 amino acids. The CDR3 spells CALGELPTRGPTYTDKLIF. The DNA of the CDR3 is TGTGCTCTTGGGGAACTCCCTACACGGGGCCCCACCTACACCGATAAACTCATCTTT.

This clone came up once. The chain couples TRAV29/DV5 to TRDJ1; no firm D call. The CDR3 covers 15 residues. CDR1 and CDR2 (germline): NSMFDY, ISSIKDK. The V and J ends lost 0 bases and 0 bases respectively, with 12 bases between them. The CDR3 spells CAASGSDEYTDKLIF. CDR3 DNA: TGTGCAGCAAGCGGGAGCGATGAGTACACCGATAAACTCATCTTT.

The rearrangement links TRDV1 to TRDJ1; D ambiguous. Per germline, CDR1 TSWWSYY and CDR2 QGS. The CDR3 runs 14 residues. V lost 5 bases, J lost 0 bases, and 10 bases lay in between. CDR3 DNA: TGTGCTCTTGGGAAAAGCGGGTACACCGATAAACTCATCTTT. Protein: CALGKSGYTDKLIF.

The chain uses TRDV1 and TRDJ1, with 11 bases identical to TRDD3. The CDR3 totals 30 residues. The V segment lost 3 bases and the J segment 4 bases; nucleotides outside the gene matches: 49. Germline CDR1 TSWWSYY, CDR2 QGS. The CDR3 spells CALGDPRRPSYDARKTGGYGGRKLNDKLIF. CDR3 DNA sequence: TGTGCTCTTGGGGACCCCCGGAGGCCTTCCTACGATGCCAGGAAAACTGGGGGATATGGCGGGAGAAAACTTAACGATAAACTCATCTTT.

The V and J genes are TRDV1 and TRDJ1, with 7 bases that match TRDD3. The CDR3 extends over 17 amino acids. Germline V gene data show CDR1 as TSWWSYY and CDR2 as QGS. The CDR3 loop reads CAVQGGLGGKYTDKLIF. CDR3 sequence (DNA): TGTGCCGTGCAGGGGGGTCTGGGGGGAAAGTACACCGATAAACTCATCTTT.

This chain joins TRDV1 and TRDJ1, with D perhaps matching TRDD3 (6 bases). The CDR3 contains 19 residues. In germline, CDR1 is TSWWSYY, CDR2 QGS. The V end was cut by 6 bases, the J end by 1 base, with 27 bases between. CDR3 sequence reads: CALGIIPDWDDCCTDKLIF. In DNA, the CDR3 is TGTGCTCTTGGTATCATTCCCGACTGGGACGACTGTTGCACCGATAAACTCATCTTT.

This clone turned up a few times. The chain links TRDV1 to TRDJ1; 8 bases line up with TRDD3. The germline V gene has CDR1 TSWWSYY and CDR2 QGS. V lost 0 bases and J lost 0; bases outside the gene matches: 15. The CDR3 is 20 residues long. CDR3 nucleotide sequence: TGTGCTCTTGGGGAACTGTCCTTCAACTTGGGGGATCCGTACACCGATAAACTCATCTTT. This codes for CALGELSFNLGDPYTDKLIF.

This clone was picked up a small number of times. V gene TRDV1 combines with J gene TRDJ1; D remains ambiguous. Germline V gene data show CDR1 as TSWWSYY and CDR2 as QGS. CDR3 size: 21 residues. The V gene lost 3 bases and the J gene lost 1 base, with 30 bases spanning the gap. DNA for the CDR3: TGTGCTCTTGGGGAGTTTTCCGGAATTTGGTCCCTATTTGAGGGCACCGATAAACTCATCTTT. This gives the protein CALGEFSGIWSLFEGTDKLIF.

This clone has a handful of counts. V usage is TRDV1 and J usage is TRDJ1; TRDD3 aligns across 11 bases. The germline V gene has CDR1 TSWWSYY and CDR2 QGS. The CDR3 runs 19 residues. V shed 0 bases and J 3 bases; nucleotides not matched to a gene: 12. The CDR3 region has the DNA TGTGCTCTTGGGGAACTACTCGCACCCCTGGGGGATACTCCCGATAAACTCATCTTT. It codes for CALGELLAPLGDTPDKLIF.

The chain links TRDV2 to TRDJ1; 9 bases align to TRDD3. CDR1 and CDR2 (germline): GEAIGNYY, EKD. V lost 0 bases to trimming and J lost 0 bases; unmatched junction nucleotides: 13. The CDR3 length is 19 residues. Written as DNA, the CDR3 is TGTGCCTGTGACACCGGAGGAAACTGGGGGAGAACTTACACCGATAAACTCATCTTT. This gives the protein CACDTGGNWGRTYTDKLIF.

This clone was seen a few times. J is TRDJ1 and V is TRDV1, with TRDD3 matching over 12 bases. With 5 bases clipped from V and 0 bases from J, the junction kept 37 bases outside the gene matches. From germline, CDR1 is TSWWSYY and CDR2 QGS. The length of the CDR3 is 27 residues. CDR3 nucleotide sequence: TGTGCTCTTGGGTTCCGAGGCATTCCTACGGGAATGGGCATTACTGGGGGATACCTGGGGGACACCGATAAACTCATCTTT. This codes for CALGFRGIPTGMGITGGYLGDTDKLIF.

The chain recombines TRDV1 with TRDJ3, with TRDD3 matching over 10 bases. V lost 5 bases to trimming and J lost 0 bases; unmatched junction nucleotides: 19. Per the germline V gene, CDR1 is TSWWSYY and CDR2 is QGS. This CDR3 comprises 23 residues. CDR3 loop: CALGTLVPMGDTHSSWDTRQMFF. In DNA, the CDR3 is TGTGCTCTTGGGACCCTAGTTCCTATGGGGGATACCCATAGCTCCTGGGACACCCGACAGATGTTTTTC.

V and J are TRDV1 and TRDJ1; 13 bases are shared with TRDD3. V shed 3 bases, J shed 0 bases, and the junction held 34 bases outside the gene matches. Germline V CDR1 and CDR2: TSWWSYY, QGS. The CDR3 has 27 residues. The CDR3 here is CALGDPGLPPRTGGYGVLVRYTDKLIF. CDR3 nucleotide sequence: TGTGCTCTTGGGGATCCCGGCCTTCCTCCTCGTACTGGGGGATACGGCGTTCTAGTCCGGTACACCGATAAACTCATCTTT.

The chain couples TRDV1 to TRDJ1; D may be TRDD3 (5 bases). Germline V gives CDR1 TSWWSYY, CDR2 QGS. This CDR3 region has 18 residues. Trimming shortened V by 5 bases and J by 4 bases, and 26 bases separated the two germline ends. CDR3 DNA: TGTGCTCTTGGGTTTCGACTGGACGGGGTACGTGGTGGCGATAAACTCATCTTT. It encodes CALGFRLDGVRGGDKLIF.

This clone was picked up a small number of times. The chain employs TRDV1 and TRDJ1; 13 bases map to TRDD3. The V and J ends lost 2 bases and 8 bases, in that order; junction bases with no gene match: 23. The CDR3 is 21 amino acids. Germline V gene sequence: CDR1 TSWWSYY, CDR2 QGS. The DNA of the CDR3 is TGTGCTCTTGGGGAATTTGTAGTGATGACTGGGGGATACGCGTATGAGGCGAAACTCATCTTT. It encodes CALGEFVVMTGGYAYEAKLIF.

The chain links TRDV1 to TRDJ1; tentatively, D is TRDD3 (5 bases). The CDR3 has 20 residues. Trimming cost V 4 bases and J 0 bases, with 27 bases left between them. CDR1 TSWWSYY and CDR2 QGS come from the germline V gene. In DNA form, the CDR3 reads TGTGCTCTTGGGGCCAAGGCTTTTCCGGAGGGATTTTCGTACACCGATAAACTCATCTTT. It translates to CALGAKAFPEGFSYTDKLIF.